Below are 10 T cell receptor beta chains sequenced from a single sample in a study of cytomegalovirus exposure and HLA in healthy donors. This PCR relied on a set of 60 Vbeta primers and 13 Jbeta primers. The method was immunoSEQ multiplex PCR; TCRdb's version includes in-frame clones alone and lacks a portion of them. The sample yields approximately 140,000 clones, over 60% seen once. What was sequenced was PBMCs. All receptors derive from a man aged 35-49 years in good health and CMV-seropositive.

The DNA for the CDR3 is TGTGCCTGGAGTGGGACTAGGGGAGACTACAATGAGCAGTTCTTC. This sequence encodes CAWSGTRGDYNEQFF. The gene calls are TRBV30 and TRBJ2-1; 7 bases match TRBD2. Per the germline V gene, CDR1 is GTSNPN and CDR2 is SVGIG (reference sequence). This CDR3 spans 15 amino acids. The J segment lost 3 bases and the V segment lost 1 base, leaving 6 bases of the junction unmatched.

V gene TRBV5-6 combines with J gene TRBJ2-3; no reliable D call. The CDR3 spans 14 residues. Germline CDR1 and CDR2: SGHDT and YYEEEE. V was clipped by 0 bases and J by 4 bases, with 9 bases between them. The CDR3 spells CASSLEWSADTQYF. The CDR3 DNA follows: TGTGCCAGCAGCTTGGAGTGGAGCGCAGATACGCAGTATTTT. Supplemented by reference TRBV5-6 and TRBJ2-3, the full variable domain reads DAGVTQSPTHLIKTRGQQVTLRCSPKSGHDTVSWYQQALGQGPQFIFQYYEEEERQRGNFPDRFSGHQFPNYSSELNVNALLLGDSALYLCASSLEWSADTQYFGPGTRLTVL.

This clone was detected only a few times. The chain is built from TRBV5-6 and TRBJ1-2; D remains ambiguous. V lost 5 bases to trimming and J lost 5 bases, with 7 bases between them. Looked up from germline, CDR1 is SGHDT and CDR2 is YYEEEE. This CDR3 comprises 11 residues. The CDR3 here is CASSSGYGYTF. CDR3 bases: TGTGCCAGCAGTTCCGGGTATGGCTACACCTTC.

CDR3 nucleotide sequence: TGCGCCAGCAGCCACTACCAATCGAAAACTGCCCACAATGAGCAGTTCTTC. Its translation is CASSHYQSKTAHNEQFF. The chain employs TRBV4-3 and TRBJ2-1; D call uncertain. The CDR3 loop spans 17 amino acids. Trimming shortened V by 3 bases and J by 5 bases, and 20 bases separated the two germline ends. The germline gives CDR1 LGHNA, CDR2 YSLEER.

This rearrangement joins TRBV23-1 to TRBJ1-2; the D gene is possibly TRBD1 (5 bases). TRBV23-1 has ORF status, its function being uncertain. Trimming took off 10 bases at V and 7 bases at J, with 19 bases between the two ends. The length of the CDR3 is 13 residues. CDR3 DNA sequence: TGCGCCAACCCCGGATTATCTGGGGCTGGCTACACCTTC. It yields the protein CANPGLSGAGYTF.

The chain employs TRBV25-1 and TRBJ2-7, with a weak D call TRBD2 (6 bases). The germline V and J ends were trimmed by 8 bases and 3 bases, with 11 bases remaining between them. This CDR3 comprises 12 residues. The germline V gene has CDR1 MGHDK and CDR2 SYGVNS. CDR3 sequence (DNA): TGTGCCAGCGCGGGACTGAGCTACGAGCAGTACTTC. Amino acids: CASAGLSYEQYF.

The chain has TRBV6-5 and TRBJ2-3; 8 bases are shared with TRBD2. The CDR3 has 15 residues. V shed 4 bases and J 4 bases; nucleotides not matched to a gene: 7. CDR1 and CDR2 (germline): MNHEY, SVGAGI. The CDR3: CASSSAGGSADTQYF. The CDR3 bases are TGTGCCAGCAGTTCCGCGGGAGGCTCAGCAGATACGCAGTATTTT.

V usage is TRBV19 and J usage is TRBJ2-5, with 13 bases fitting TRBD2. The J call may be mistaken, given a closer DNA end match to TRBJ2-7. This CDR3 has 15 amino acids. In germline, CDR1 is LNHDA, CDR2 SQIVND (reference sequence). CDR3 coding DNA: TGTGCCAGTAGTATAGGGACTAGCGGGAGTTACGAGCAGTACTTC. This encodes CASSIGTSGSYEQYF.

This chain links TRBV5-4 with TRBJ2-1; TRBD2 aligns across 13 bases. V trimming: 0 bases; J trimming: 6 bases; junction bases outside the gene matches: 3. CDR3 size: 16 residues. The germline V gene encodes CDR1 SGHNT and CDR2 YYREEE (reference sequence). CDR3 sequence: CASSLGGTSGTNEQFF. In DNA form, the CDR3 reads TGTGCCAGCAGCTTGGGGGGGACTAGCGGGACCAATGAGCAGTTCTTC.

The J gene is TRBJ1-2, the V gene TRBV6-4, with D possibly matching TRBD1 (6 bases). The CDR3 covers 13 residues. The germline V and J ends were trimmed by 5 bases and 4 bases, with 11 bases remaining between them. The germline V gene has CDR1 MRHNA and CDR2 SNTAGT. CDR3 bases: TGTGCCAGCAGTCCAGGGGACCGCTATGGCTACACCTTC. It specifies CASSPGDRYGYTF.